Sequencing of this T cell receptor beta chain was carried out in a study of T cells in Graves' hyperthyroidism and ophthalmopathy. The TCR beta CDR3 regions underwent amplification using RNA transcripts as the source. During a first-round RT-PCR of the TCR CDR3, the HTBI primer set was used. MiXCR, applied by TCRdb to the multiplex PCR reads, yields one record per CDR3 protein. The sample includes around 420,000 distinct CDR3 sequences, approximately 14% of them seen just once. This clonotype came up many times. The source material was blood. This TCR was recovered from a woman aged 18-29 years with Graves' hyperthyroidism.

In DNA form, the CDR3 reads TGTGCCATCAGTGAGTCCAACATACAAGAGACCCAGTACTTC. As protein: CAISESNIQETQYF. This chain joins TRBV10-3 and TRBJ2-5, with D unresolved. Per germline, CDR1 ENHRY and CDR2 SYGVKD. This CDR3 region has 14 residues. The V gene lost 0 bases and the J gene lost 2 bases, with 7 bases spanning the gap.